This T cell receptor beta chain appears in the sequencing data of a study of Graves' ophthalmopathy and Graves' hyperthyroidism. Overall study results and limits: Prediction of ophthalmopathy progression reached over 65% sensitivity and around 76% specificity. Most thyroid-expanded clonotypes exceeding 0.001 frequency were also found in blood.

Donors with ophthalmopathy: moderate-to-severe activity, CAS ≥3, NOSPECS ≥4, duration under 3 months. The ends lost 0 bases at V and 8 bases at J; junction bases unmatched: 3. The CDR3 consists of 14 residues. Germline values: CDR1 SGHDT, CDR2 YYEEEE. Amplification from RNA transcripts yielded the TCR beta CDR3 regions. Second-round multiplex PCR came after a first-round RT-PCR that employed HTBI primers. TCRdb ran MiXCR on the multiplex PCR reads and lists one entry per CDR3 protein. The table records 500,000 to 800,000 distinct CDR3 sequences, roughly 41% of them present only once. A remark on this clonotype: Its antigen is as yet unknown.

V is TRBV5-6 and J is TRBJ1-4; TRBD1 aligns across 8 bases. The sample was peripheral blood. The receptor was isolated from an adult man with Graves' ophthalmopathy. CDR3 sequence (DNA): TGTGCCAGCAGCTTGGGGCGACAGGGGGAAAAACTGTTTTTT. It is translated as CASSLGRQGEKLFF.